This T cell receptor beta chain was sequenced during a study of blood T cell repertoires in COVID-19. Sequenced by immunoSEQ multiplex PCR; TCRdb stores in-frame clones only, minus some. The sample contains 320,000 or so clones, 85% of which appear only once. Participants came from 20 to 25 US areas, aged roughly 18 to 89 years. Sequenced material: PBMCs or T cells enriched from blood (not recorded which). The clonotype was recovered from a woman aged 25 to 39 who had been exposed to COVID-19.

In DNA form, the CDR3 reads TGTGCCAGCAGTGAATTTGAGAGGGTGGGCGGCTACACCTTC. This sequence encodes CASSEFERVGGYTF. The chain uses TRBV2 and TRBJ1-2; the D is unclear. CDR1 SNHLY and CDR2 FYNNEI come from the germline V gene. The V end was cut by 2 bases, the J end by 8 bases, with 15 bases between. The CDR3 sequence is 14 residues long. The complete variable domain, with remaining parts taken from reference TRBV2 and TRBJ1-2, reads EPEVTQTPSHQVTQMGQEVILRCVPISNHLYFYWYRQILGQKVEFLVSFYNNEISEKSEIFDDQFSVERPDGSNFTLKIRSTKLEDSAMYFCASSEFERVGGYTFGSGTRLTVV.